Detailed here is one T cell receptor (beta chain). V was shortened by 1 base and J by 3 bases, with 9 bases between the two germline ends. CDR1 and CDR2 from the germline V gene are MGHDK and SYGVNS. CDR3 length: 14 residues. This record belongs to a study of blood T cell repertoires in COVID-19. Across the study: COVID-19 samples collected from the United States, Italy and Spain covered acute and convalescent phases. T cells, B-cell-depleted T cells, or PBMCs supplied cDNA or gDNA.

Authors' processing steps: Reference gene primers were amplified, and this amplification served to estimate nucleated cell counts. Measured with immunoSEQ multiplex PCR; TCRdb has only the in-frame clones, and not every one. V, J and clone size were drawn from that table, and D and trimming were deduced from the DNA. The repertoire consists of a few hundred thousand clones, with roughly 88% occurring once and the leading ten covering more than 9%. The specimen was peripheral blood. This clonotype was sampled from a middle-aged man with active or convalescent COVID-19. The V gene is TRBV25-1, the J gene TRBJ1-1; D ambiguous. CDR3 region: CASSELGGYTEAFF. CDR3 nucleotide sequence: TGTGCCAGCAGTGAATTGGGAGGATACACTGAAGCTTTCTTT.